This T cell receptor beta chain was obtained from a study of blood T cell repertoires in COVID-19. Study at large: The samples span acute and convalescent COVID-19 from the United States, Italy and Spain. PBMCs, B-cell-depleted T cells, or T cells provided the cDNA or gDNA that made up the material.

This CDR3 is 17 amino acids long. The germline V gene encodes CDR1 SGDLS and CDR2 YYNGEE. Trimming stripped 0 bases from V and 4 bases from J, with 20 bases between. Seattle-derived patients entered the study during active infection and were followed longitudinally. Authors' analysis steps: Cell counts per sample came from amplifying reference gene primers. Profiling relied on immunoSEQ multiplex PCR, and the TCRdb table lists in-frame clones only, not all of them. Clonal size and the V and J genes are those of that table, whereas D and trimming came from the DNA. This sample has around 300,000 clones, with more than 80% found just once.

The chain couples TRBV9 to TRBJ2-7; a weak D match, TRBD2 (6 bases). Sequenced: peripheral blood. The sequence derives from a woman in her twenties or thirties with COVID-19, enrolled during active disease. CDR3 in DNA: TGTGCCAGCAGCGTAGGTCGCCGACTAGATGGAGAGTACGAGCAGTACTTC. This encodes CASSVGRRLDGEYEQYF.